One sample yielded the 21 T cell receptor beta chains listed below, sequenced in a study of cytomegalovirus exposure and HLA in healthy donors. 60 Vbeta and 13 Jbeta primers were used in PCR. Sequencing used immunoSEQ multiplex PCR; TCRdb keeps in-frame clones, though not all of them. The repertoire has over 150,000 clones, just under 80% of them found once; the top ten carry around 3.1%. Sequenced material: PBMCs. The source is a woman between 45 and 60 years old in good health and CMV-seropositive.

J is TRBJ2-2 and V is TRBV14, with D tentatively TRBD2 (6 bases). V lost 0 bases, J lost 4 bases, and 15 bases lay in between. Per the germline V gene, CDR1 is SGHDN and CDR2 is FVKESK. The CDR3 covers 17 residues. The CDR3 DNA sequence: TGTGCCAGCAGCCAAGAAATAGGCGGGGTCGGCACCGGGGAGCTGTTTTTT. It codes for CASSQEIGGVGTGELFF.

The chain couples TRBV5-1 to TRBJ1-4; 9 bases align to TRBD1. The CDR3 has 15 amino acids. Germline CDR1 is SGHRS and CDR2 is YFSETQ. With 5 bases clipped from V and 8 bases from J, the junction kept 10 bases outside the gene matches. CDR3 region: CASRTGTGNYEKLFF. The CDR3 DNA follows: TGCGCCAGCAGAACCGGGACAGGGAATTACGAAAAACTGTTTTTT.

Here the CDR3 DNA reads TGTGCCTGGGAGACTAGCGACTACTACGAGCAGTACTTC. Residues: CAWETSDYYEQYF. The chain links TRBV30 to TRBJ2-7; 8 bases are shared with TRBD2. This CDR3 is built from 13 residues. V shed 5 bases, J shed 3 bases, and the junction held 6 bases outside the gene matches. From germline, CDR1 is GTSNPN and CDR2 SVGIG (reference sequence).

There are a few counts of this clone. CDR3 DNA: TGTGCCAGCAACCTAGCGGGGCAAGAGACCCAGTACTTC. Its protein is CASNLAGQETQYF. The chain uses TRBV2 and TRBJ2-5, with 9 bases matching TRBD2. J gave up 2 bases and V 7 bases, and 2 bases lay outside the gene matches. The V gene's germline CDR1 is SNHLY and CDR2 FYNNEI. This CDR3 is 13 amino acids long.

This clone was found once. The V and J genes are TRBV10-3 and TRBJ2-1; the match to TRBD2 covers 8 bases. The CDR3 extends over 14 amino acids. Germline V gives CDR1 ENHRY, CDR2 SYGVKD. J gave up 5 bases and V 3 bases, and 3 bases lay outside the gene matches. CDR3 nucleotide sequence: TGTGCCATCAGTGACTCGCGGGGGGACAATGAGCAGTTCTTC. This gives the protein CAISDSRGDNEQFF.

The chain carries TRBV7-9 and TRBJ2-5; TRBD1 matches at 11 bases. In germline, CDR1 is SEHNR, CDR2 FQNEAQ (reference sequence). Trimming took 4 bases from V and 5 from J; bases not matched to a gene: 3. The CDR3 consists of 14 residues. For the CDR3, the DNA is TGTGCCAGCAGCTGGACAGGGGGCTGGGAGACCCAGTACTTC. Amino acid sequence: CASSWTGGWETQYF. The whole variable domain, remainder taken from reference TRBV7-9 and TRBJ2-5, is DTGVSQNPRHKITKRGQNVTFRCDPISEHNRLYWYRQTLGQGPEFLTYFQNEAQLEKSRLLSDRFSAERPKGSFSTLEIQRTEQGDSAMYLCASSWTGGWETQYFGPGTRLLVL.

This clone showed up just once. Here the CDR3 DNA reads TGTGCCAGTAGTATATTGTCTAGCGGGGGTAGCACAGATACGCAGTATTTT. Residues: CASSILSSGGSTDTQYF. The chain recombines TRBV19 with TRBJ2-3; 10 bases are shared with TRBD2. Per germline, CDR1 LNHDA and CDR2 SQIVND (reference sequence). CDR3 length: 17 residues. Losses at the gene ends were 2 bases for V and 0 bases for J; bases not matched to a gene: 5.

The chain has TRBV7-2 and TRBJ1-2; D is possibly TRBD1 (5 bases). Germline V gene data show CDR1 as SGHTA and CDR2 as FQGNSA. V lost 4 bases and J 6 bases, leaving 15 bases between the germline ends. The CDR3 length is 14 residues. The CDR3: CASSSFSGENGYTF. The DNA for the CDR3 is TGTGCCAGCAGCTCCTTTTCGGGGGAGAATGGCTACACCTTC.

J is TRBJ1-5 and V is TRBV27; the match to TRBD1 covers 8 bases. This CDR3 is built from 15 residues. V gave up 9 bases and J gave up 0 bases; unmatched junction bases: 7. The germline V gene encodes CDR1 MNHEY and CDR2 SMNVEV (reference sequence). The CDR3 DNA reads TGTGCCAGTAGGACAGGGCTCGTTAGCAATCAGCCCCAGCATTTT. Translation gives CASRTGLVSNQPQHF.

This clone appeared a few times. This chain links TRBV6-5 with TRBJ2-7; a possible D gene is TRBD2 (6 bases). V was cut by 6 bases and J by 6 bases, with 15 bases left in between. The CDR3 sequence is 13 residues long. CDR1 MNHEY and CDR2 SVGAGI come from the germline V gene. The CDR3 region is CASRSGRRGEQYF. The CDR3 coding sequence is TGTGCCAGCAGATCCGGACGGAGGGGCGAGCAGTACTTC.

The chain has TRBV6-6 and TRBJ1-1, with 11 bases matching TRBD1. The CDR3 extends over 14 amino acids. Per germline, CDR1 MNHNY and CDR2 SVGAGI (reference sequence). The J segment lost 7 bases and the V segment lost 6 bases, leaving 7 bases of the junction unmatched. The CDR3 reads CASSPDRGRGEAFF. The CDR3 nucleotides read TGTGCCAGCAGCCCGGACAGGGGGCGGGGTGAAGCTTTCTTT.

The J gene is TRBJ1-1, the V gene TRBV4-3; 10 positions match TRBD1. CDR1 is LGHNA, CDR2 YSLEER, per germline. The ends lost 0 bases at V and 10 bases at J; junction bases unmatched: 2. The CDR3 sequence is 13 residues long. The CDR3 spells CASSQEGQGTAFF. CDR3 in DNA: TGCGCCAGCAGCCAAGAGGGACAGGGGACAGCTTTCTTT.

The V call is TRBV6-6, the J call TRBJ1-3; TRBD1 might be the D (6 bases). Germline-derived CDR1 and CDR2 are MNHNY and SVGAGI (reference sequence). This CDR3 is built from 14 residues. V shed 6 bases and J shed 2 bases, with 11 bases lying between them. This CDR3 reads CASSPYRAGNTIYF. CDR3 in DNA: TGTGCCAGCAGCCCCTACAGGGCTGGAAACACCATATATTTT.

V and J are TRBV2 and TRBJ2-2; the D is unclear. V was pared by 0 bases and J by 5 bases, with 10 bases between. The CDR3 spans 15 residues. CDR1 and CDR2 (germline): SNHLY, FYNNEI. The CDR3 loop is CASSEAQRRTGELFF. In DNA, the CDR3 is TGTGCCAGCAGTGAAGCGCAGAGGCGGACCGGGGAGCTGTTTTTT.

V usage is TRBV23-1 and J usage is TRBJ1-2, with TRBD1 identical over 7 bases. TRBV23-1 belongs to the ORF category, with a function that is uncertain. This CDR3 contains 19 residues. J was trimmed by 8 bases and V by 2 bases; bases with no gene match: 23. DNA of the CDR3: TGCGCCAGCAGTCAAGGTATTATCCGACAGGGATTCCCCCACGGGGGCTACACCTTC. Translated, it gives CASSQGIIRQGFPHGGYTF.

The V gene is TRBV7-9, the J gene TRBJ1-3; D is unclear. Trimming took off 4 bases at V and 2 bases at J, with 12 bases between the two ends. The CDR3 runs 15 residues. The germline V gene encodes CDR1 SEHNR and CDR2 FQNEAQ (reference sequence). The CDR3, as DNA: TGTGCCAGCAGCTCCAGGTTGGCTACTGGAAACACCATATATTTT. Translated: CASSSRLATGNTIYF.

This chain joins TRBV19 and TRBJ2-1, with 9 bases lining up with TRBD1. CDR1 and CDR2 (germline): LNHDA, SQIVND (reference sequence). The CDR3 covers 15 residues. With V trimmed by 7 bases and J by 6 bases, 10 bases remained unmatched. CDR3 region: CASTRQGEWGNEQFF. For the CDR3, the DNA is TGTGCCAGTACCCGACAGGGGGAGTGGGGCAATGAGCAGTTCTTC.

The gene calls are TRBV27 and TRBJ2-6; no reliable D call. The CDR3 is 13 amino acids. Looked up from germline, CDR1 is MNHEY and CDR2 is SMNVEV (reference sequence). Trimming removed 6 bases from V and 2 bases from J, with 5 bases in between. The CDR3 nucleotides are TGTGCCAGCAGCCAGACTGGGGCCAACGTCCTGACTTTC. It yields the protein CASSQTGANVLTF.

This clone appeared a single time. This chain uses TRBV5-4 with TRBJ2-5, with 12 nucleotides matching TRBD2. The CDR3 runs 14 residues. Germline V gene sequence: CDR1 SGHNT, CDR2 YYREEE (reference sequence). J was trimmed by 12 bases and V by 1 base; bases with no gene match: 7. The CDR3 bases are TGTGCCAGCAGCTTGCAGCTAGCGGGGGGGCTGAAGTACTTC. Protein sequence: CASSLQLAGGLKYF. Looking up the rest from reference TRBV5-4 and TRBJ2-5 gives the full variable domain: ETGVTQSPTHLIKTRGQQVTLRCSSQSGHNTVSWYQQALGQGPQFIFQYYREEENGRGNFPPRFSGLQFPNYSSELNVNALELDDSALYLCASSLQLAGGLKYFGPGTRLLVL.

DNA of the CDR3: TGTGCCAGCAGCTTGAAGGGATCAAGGGGCGGGAAAAATGAAAAACTGTTTTTT. This gives the protein CASSLKGSRGGKNEKLFF. The chain recombines TRBV7-2 with TRBJ1-4; D might be TRBD1 (5 bases). The CDR3 loop spans 18 amino acids. CDR1 and CDR2 from the germline V gene are SGHTA and FQGNSA. Trimming stripped 3 bases from V and 5 bases from J, with 22 bases between. Looking up the rest from reference TRBV7-2 and TRBJ1-4 gives the full variable domain: GAGVSQSPSNKVTEKGKDVELRCDPISGHTALYWYRQSLGQGLEFLIYFQGNSAPDKSGLPSDRFSAERTGGSVSTLTIQRTQQEDSAVYLCASSLKGSRGGKNEKLFFGSGTQLSVL.

V and J are TRBV2 and TRBJ1-2; possibly TRBD1 for D (6 bases). The CDR3 consists of 14 residues. The V gene's germline CDR1 is SNHLY and CDR2 FYNNEI. V was clipped by 6 bases and J by 2 bases, with 13 bases between them. The CDR3 sequence: CASRPSRGNYGYTF. The CDR3 coding sequence is TGTGCCAGCAGGCCTAGCAGGGGAAACTATGGCTACACCTTC.